The clone carrying this T cell receptor (beta chain) was counted a few times. Its specificity is unknown. From germline, CDR1 is MNHNS and CDR2 SASEGT. Trimming pared 6 bases from V and 2 bases from J, leaving 15 bases between. The CDR3 is 15 residues long. This record belongs to a study of response to subunit inactivated influenza vaccine. General study points: Authors proposed each seasonal influenza vaccination draws in few new T cells.

Using its own MiXCR run on the RT-PCR reads, TCRdb lists one record per CDR3 protein. The sample has about 180,000 distinct CDR3 sequences; approximately 12% are singletons. Source: CD8+ T cells sorted from PBMCs, taken about 23 months after vaccination. The TCR was taken from a man aged 50 to 69 who received an inactivated influenza vaccine. The V and J genes are TRBV6-1 and TRBJ2-3, with D uncertain. The CDR3 nucleotides are TGTGCCAGCAGCCAATACGAAGGCTACACAGATACGCAGTATTTT. Amino acid sequence: CASSQYEGYTDTQYF.